Detailed here is one T cell receptor (beta chain). The antigen is not known. Treatment reported: 19 received Ad26.COV2.S at low or high dose, single or two shots; a few received placebo; per-sample allocation not given. Specimens were obtained on day 63 following the first vaccine or placebo injection. Whoever gave the sample was an adult aged 18-55 years in Boston. Immunization relied on an Ad26 vector, which expressed Wuhan-strain SARS-CoV-2 spike. There are 17 residues in the CDR3. With 1 base clipped from V and 3 bases from J, the junction kept 10 bases outside the gene matches. Germline values: CDR1 SGHTA, CDR2 FQGNSA. These data originate in a study of Ad26.COV2.S vaccination and SARS-CoV-2 variants. Study-wide points: Overall T cell responses may have been underestimated by the analyses of TCR breadth and depth.

Measured with immunoSEQ multiplex PCR; TCRdb has only the in-frame clones, and not every one. The sample records about 320,000 clones, roughly 90% being singletons. This specimen was peripheral blood, taken in a trial of Ad26.COV2.S vaccine versus placebo. V gene TRBV7-2 combines with J gene TRBJ2-3; 7 nucleotides match TRBD1. The source is a person aged 18-65 years who received the Ad26.COV2.S COVID-19 vaccine or a placebo. The CDR3 loop is CASSLEATGMWTDTQYF. In DNA form, the CDR3 reads TGTGCCAGCAGCTTAGAGGCGACAGGGATGTGGACAGATACGCAGTATTTT.